This T cell receptor beta chain was identified in a study of blood T cells in healthy people across ages. About the study: Template switching caught about one barcoded beta molecule for each two T cells.

Russia was home to the donors, healthy Caucasian individuals aged roughly 6 to 100. Together with a sample-barcoded 5' primer, a J-beta primer mix was included in a second PCR lasting about 7 to 11 cycles. Using its own MiXCR run on the 5' RACE reads, TCRdb lists one record per CDR3 protein. The data contain roughly 500,000 distinct CDR3 sequences, around 24% of them seen just once; the ten biggest clones take up just under 9%. Separately, the same data were catalogued under a study of T cells of mothers and their children. That study adds: Per child, about 3 million TCR beta CDR3 reads were obtained, against over 9 million per mother.

The clonotype originates from a boy aged 5-17 years in good health. The specimen was blood.

This CDR3 reads CSAYAAVGNEQFF. CDR3 in DNA: TGCAGTGCTTATGCGGCGGTAGGGAATGAGCAGTTCTTC. The V gene is TRBV20-1, the J gene TRBJ2-1, with D uncertain. Trimming shortened V by 5 bases and J by 7 bases, and 15 bases separated the two germline ends. The CDR3 length is 13 residues. Germline CDR1 is DFQATT and CDR2 is SNEGSKA (reference sequence).